This is a list of T cell receptor beta chains from one sample in a study of metastatic and nonmetastatic thyroid tumors. TCRdb re-called the PCR reads via MiXCR. The table records 35,000 to 45,000 clones, around an eighth of them present only once. The sample comprised blood. These receptors all stem from a male donor with papillary thyroid cancer or a benign thyroid nodule (not recorded which). Some clones in this sample may be carry-over from other donors' samples. CDR3s leave out the opening cysteine and the closing phenylalanine or tryptophan.

J	V	CDR3
TRBJ2-2	TRBV7-6	ASSYGQGNTGELF
TRBJ2-2	TRBV5-4	ASSVSGSYTGELF
TRBJ1-1	TRBV29-1	SAPDRVGNTEAF
TRBJ1-5	TRBV20-1	SARRGFAGFSNQPQH
TRBJ2-7	TRBV5-6	TSSPGAGGLTYEQY
TRBJ2-3	TRBV11-1	ASSLMKVSRAQMDTQY
TRBJ1-5	TRBV27	ASSLEGGGNQPQH
TRBJ2-3	TRBV28	ASTTRTGGPWATQY
TRBJ2-7	TRBV10-3	AIGPGQYHEQY
TRBJ2-3	TRBV11-3	ASSYQQEDTQY
TRBJ1-2	TRBV19	ASSIDATGAYGYT
TRBJ2-3	TRBV6-5	ASRQPGLAREDTQY
TRBJ2-7	TRBV6-1	ASRQESGLAGEQY
TRBJ2-7	TRBV10-3	AISAGTGSYEQY